This TCR beta chain came from a study of T-cell reconstitution after alpha-beta-depleted transplantation in children. Broader study findings: Recipient T cells and thymic progenitors that survived gave rise to the high TCRbeta diversity observed at day 60 in some patients. Newly produced T cells mostly accounted for T-cell counts and diversity one year post-transplant. The study reportedly traced alpha-beta T cells about two months after transplant to several hundred expanded graft clones.

The CDR3 runs 14 residues. V was trimmed by 4 bases and J by 2 bases, leaving 11 bases between them. Using unique molecular identifiers, the investigators prepared the TCRbeta library. One entry per CDR3 protein results from TCRdb running MiXCR on the PCR reads. Altogether just under 350,000 distinct CDR3 sequences are present, under 20% being singletons, with the ten largest covering around 43%. Points on this clonotype: Its target is unknown.

V is TRBV12-3 or TRBV12-4 and J is TRBJ1-2; D is undetermined. The sequence derives from a male patient aged 2 to 9 who had a stem cell transplant for acute lymphoblastic leukemia, so the T cells may come from the graft donor. The sample consisted of PBMCs, mostly from graft donor cells, taken 360 days after TCRalphabeta/CD19-depleted stem cell transplant. This CDR3 reads CASSSPGLNYGYTF. CDR3 coding DNA: TGTGCCAGCAGTTCCCCCGGACTGAACTATGGCTACACCTTC.